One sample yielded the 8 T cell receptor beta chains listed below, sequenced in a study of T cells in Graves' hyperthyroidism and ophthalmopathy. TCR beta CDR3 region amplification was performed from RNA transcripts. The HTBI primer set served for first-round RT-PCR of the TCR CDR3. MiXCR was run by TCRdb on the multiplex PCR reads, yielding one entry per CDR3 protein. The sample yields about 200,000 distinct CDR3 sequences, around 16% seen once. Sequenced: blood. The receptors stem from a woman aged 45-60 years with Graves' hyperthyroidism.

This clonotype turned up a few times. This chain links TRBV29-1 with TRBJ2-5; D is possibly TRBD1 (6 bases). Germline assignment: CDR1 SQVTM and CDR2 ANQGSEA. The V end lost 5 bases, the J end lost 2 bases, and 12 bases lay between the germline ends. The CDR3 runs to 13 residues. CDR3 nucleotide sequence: TGCAGCGTTACCAGGGGCAATCAAGAGACCCAGTACTTC. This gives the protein CSVTRGNQETQYF.

CDR3 region: CASSEGLAYEQFF. The DNA for the CDR3 is TGTGCCAGCAGTGAGGGGCTAGCATATGAGCAGTTCTTC. The chain couples TRBV2 to TRBJ2-1; D is possibly TRBD1 or TRBD2 (5 bases each). The germline V and J ends were trimmed by 3 bases and 8 bases, with 11 bases remaining between them. The CDR3 contains 13 residues. Germline lookup yields CDR1 SNHLY and CDR2 FYNNEI.

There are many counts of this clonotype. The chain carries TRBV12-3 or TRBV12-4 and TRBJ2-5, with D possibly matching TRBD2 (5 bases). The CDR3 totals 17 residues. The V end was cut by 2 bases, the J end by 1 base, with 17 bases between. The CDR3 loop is CASSLWRAHRIQETQYF. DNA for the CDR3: TGTGCCAGCAGTTTATGGCGGGCCCATCGAATCCAAGAGACCCAGTACTTC.

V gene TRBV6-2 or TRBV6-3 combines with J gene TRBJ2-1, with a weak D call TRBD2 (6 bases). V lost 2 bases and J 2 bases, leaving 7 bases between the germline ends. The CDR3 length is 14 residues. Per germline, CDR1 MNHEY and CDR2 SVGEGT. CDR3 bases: TGTGCCAGCAGTTACGGGGGGACCTACAATGAGCAGTTCTTC. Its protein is CASSYGGTYNEQFF.

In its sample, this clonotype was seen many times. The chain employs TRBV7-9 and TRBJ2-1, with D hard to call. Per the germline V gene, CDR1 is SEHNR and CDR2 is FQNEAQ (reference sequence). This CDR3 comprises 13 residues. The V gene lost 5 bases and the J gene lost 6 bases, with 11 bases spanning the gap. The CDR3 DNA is TGTGCCAGCAGCCCTCGATTAAGCAATGAGCAGTTCTTC. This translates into CASSPRLSNEQFF.

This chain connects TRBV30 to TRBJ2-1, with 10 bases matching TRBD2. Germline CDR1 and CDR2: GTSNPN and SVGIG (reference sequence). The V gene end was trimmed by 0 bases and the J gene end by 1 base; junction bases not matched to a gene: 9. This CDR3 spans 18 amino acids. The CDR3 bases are TGTGCCTGGAGTGTAGGGTCCCTAGCGGGGGTGTCCTACAATGAGCAGTTCTTC. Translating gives CAWSVGSLAGVSYNEQFF. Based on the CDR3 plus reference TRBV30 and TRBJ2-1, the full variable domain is SQTIHQWPATLVQPVGSPLSLECTVEGTSNPNLYWYRQAAGRGLQLLFYSVGIGQISSEVPQNLSASRPQDRQFILSSKKLLLSDSGFYLCAWSVGSLAGVSYNEQFFGPGTRLTVL.

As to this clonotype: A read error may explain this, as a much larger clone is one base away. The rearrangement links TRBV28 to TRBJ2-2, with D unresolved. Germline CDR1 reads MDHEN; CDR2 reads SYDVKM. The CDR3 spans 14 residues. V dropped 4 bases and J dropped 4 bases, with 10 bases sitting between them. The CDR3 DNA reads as TGTGCCAGCAGTTCGGCGCGAGGCACCGGGGAGCTGTTTTTT. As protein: CASSSARGTGELFF.

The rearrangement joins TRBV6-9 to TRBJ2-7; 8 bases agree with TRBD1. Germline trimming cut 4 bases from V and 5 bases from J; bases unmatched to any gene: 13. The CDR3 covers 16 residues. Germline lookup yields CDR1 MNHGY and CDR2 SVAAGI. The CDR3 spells CASSSRDLTGDDEQYF. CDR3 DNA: TGTGCCAGCAGTTCCCGGGATTTGACAGGGGATGACGAGCAGTACTTC.